This TCR beta chain derives from a study of tumor-infiltrating lymphocytes in primary liver carcinoma. For the study at large: There were roughly 3.5 to 8 million productive TCRbeta reads per sample, a yield similar across tissue types.

Starting material of roughly 0.45 ug total RNA yielded TCR beta cDNA via a constant-region primer. Slightly modified ARM-PCR with three nested multiplex PCR rounds yielded TCR beta libraries. PCR rounds one and two used TRBV1-TRBV30 forward primers with a C-beta reverse primer for approximately 11 cycles each. Using its own MiXCR run on the multiplex PCR reads, TCRdb lists one record per CDR3 protein. Of 100,000 to 150,000 distinct CDR3 sequences listed, 64% are singletons. Study-level findings and limits: Overlap between tumor regions exceeded overlap of tumor with adjacent tissue or blood. Tumors and blood were compared for top-250-clone fraction, and tumors had the significantly higher value (p = 0.039).

The CDR3 has 16 amino acids. Germline-derived CDR1 and CDR2 are SGHNT and YENEEA. The study co-extracted DNA and RNA from approximately 20-30 mg of unsorted bulk tissue. In the case of this clonotype: Antigen unknown. The junction shows a germline mismatch at one end, possibly a read error.

The TCR sequence derives from a woman in her sixties with primary liver carcinoma and hepatitis B virus infection. Sequencing was done on a sample of liver tumor tissue from sampling region 3. The subset here: tumor region T3, left-lateral pole. V and J are TRBV11-3 and TRBJ2-1; D is unresolved. The CDR3, as DNA: TGTACCAGCAGCCCCCCCGGAGATTCCAATCACAATGAGCAGTTCTTT. This encodes CTSSPPGDSNHNEQFF.